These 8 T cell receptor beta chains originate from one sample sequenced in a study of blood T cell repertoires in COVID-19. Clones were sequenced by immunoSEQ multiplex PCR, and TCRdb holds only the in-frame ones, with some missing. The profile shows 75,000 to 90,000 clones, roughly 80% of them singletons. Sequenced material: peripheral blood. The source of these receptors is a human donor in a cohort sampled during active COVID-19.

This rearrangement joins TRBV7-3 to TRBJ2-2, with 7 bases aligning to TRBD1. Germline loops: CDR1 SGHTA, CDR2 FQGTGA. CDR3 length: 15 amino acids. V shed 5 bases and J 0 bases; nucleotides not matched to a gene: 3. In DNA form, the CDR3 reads TGTGCCAGCAGCAGAGGGACAGCGAACACCGGGGAGCTGTTTTTT. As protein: CASSRGTANTGELFF.

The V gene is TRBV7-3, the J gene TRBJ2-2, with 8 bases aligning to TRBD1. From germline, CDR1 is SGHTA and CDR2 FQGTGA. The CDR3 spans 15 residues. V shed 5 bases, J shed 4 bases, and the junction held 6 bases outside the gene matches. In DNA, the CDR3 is TGTGCCAGCAGCAAAGACAGGGGCGGCACCGGGGAGCTGTTTTTT. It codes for CASSKDRGGTGELFF. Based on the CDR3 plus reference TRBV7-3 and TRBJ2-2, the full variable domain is GAGVSQTPSNKVTEKGKYVELRCDPISGHTALYWYRQSLGQGPEFLIYFQGTGAADDSGLPNDRFFAVRPEGSVSTLKIQRTERGDSAVYLCASSKDRGGTGELFFGEGSRLTVL.

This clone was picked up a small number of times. CDR3: CASSLRSTGGNSPLHF. The CDR3, as DNA: TGTGCCAGCAGCTTACGAAGCACAGGGGGAAATTCACCCCTCCACTTT. V usage is TRBV7-2 and J usage is TRBJ1-6, with 8 bases matching TRBD1. The CDR3 runs to 16 residues. The junction had 7 bases not matched to a gene; V was cut back by 2 bases and J by 7 bases. Germline V CDR1 and CDR2: SGHTA, FQGNSA.

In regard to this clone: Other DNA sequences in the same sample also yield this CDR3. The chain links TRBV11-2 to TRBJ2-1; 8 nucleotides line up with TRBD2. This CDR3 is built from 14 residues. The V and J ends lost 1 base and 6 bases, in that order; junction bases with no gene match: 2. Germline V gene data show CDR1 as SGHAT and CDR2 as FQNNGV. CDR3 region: CASSLAGGSNEQFF. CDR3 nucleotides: TGTGCCAGCAGCTTAGCGGGGGGGTCCAATGAGCAGTTCTTC. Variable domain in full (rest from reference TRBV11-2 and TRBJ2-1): EAGVAQSPRYKIIEKRQSVAFWCNPISGHATLYWYQQILGQGPKLLIQFQNNGVVDDSQLPKDRFSAERLKGVDSTLKIQPAKLEDSAVYLCASSLAGGSNEQFFGPGTRLTVL.

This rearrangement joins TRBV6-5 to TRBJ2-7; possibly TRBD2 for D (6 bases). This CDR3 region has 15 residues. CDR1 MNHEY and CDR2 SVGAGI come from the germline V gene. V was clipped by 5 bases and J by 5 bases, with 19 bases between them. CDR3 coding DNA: TGTGCCAGCAGTAGAGGGACGGGGGTACAAAACGAGCAGTACTTC. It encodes CASSRGTGVQNEQYF.

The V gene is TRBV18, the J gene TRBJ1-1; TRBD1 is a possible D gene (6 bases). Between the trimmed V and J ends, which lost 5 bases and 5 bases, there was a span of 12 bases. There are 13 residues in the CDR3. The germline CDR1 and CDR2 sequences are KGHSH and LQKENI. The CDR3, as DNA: TGTGCCAGCTCAACGAGGACAGAAACTGAAGCTTTCTTT. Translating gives CASSTRTETEAFF. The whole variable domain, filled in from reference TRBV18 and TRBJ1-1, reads NAGVMQNPRHLVRRRGQEARLRCSPMKGHSHVYWYRQLPEEGLKFMVYLQKENIIDESGMPKERFSAEFPKEGPSILRIQQVVRGDSAAYFCASSTRTETEAFFGQGTRLTVV.

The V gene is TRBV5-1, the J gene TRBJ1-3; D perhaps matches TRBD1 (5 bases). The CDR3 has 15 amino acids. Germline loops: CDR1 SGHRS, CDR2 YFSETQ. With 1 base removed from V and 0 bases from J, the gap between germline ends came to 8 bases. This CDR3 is CASSLQGSSGNTIYF. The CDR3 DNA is TGCGCCAGCAGCTTGCAGGGTTCCTCTGGAAACACCATATATTTT.

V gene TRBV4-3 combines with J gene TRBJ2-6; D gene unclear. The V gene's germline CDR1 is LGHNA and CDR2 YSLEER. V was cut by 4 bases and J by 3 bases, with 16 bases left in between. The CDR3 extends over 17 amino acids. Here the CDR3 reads CASSLQRGGRGANVLTF. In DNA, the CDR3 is TGCGCCAGCAGCCTCCAGAGAGGTGGTCGTGGGGCCAACGTCCTGACTTTC.